This T cell receptor beta chain was documented in a study of regulatory T cells in long-lasting Graves disease. Study in general: The criterion for persistent Graves' disease was over 5 years of antithyroid drugs with positive TSH receptor antibodies. Whole-study results and caveats: Sampling was limited to peripheral blood rather than thyroid tissue. Newly diagnosed Graves' patients exceeded persistent ones in TCR diversity.

A remark on this clonotype: Its specificity is not known.

The CDR3 loop spans 12 amino acids. V dropped 5 bases and J dropped 7; count of bases not matched to a gene: 4. Arm-PCR of CDR3 regions and iRepertoire HTBI primers were used to build TCR beta libraries. Original processing notes: The identification of 62 TRBV and roughly 14 TRBJ segments was made across samples. Via MiXCR, TCRdb re-called the multiplex PCR reads, giving one row per CDR3 protein. TCRdb assigned the V and J calls; the authors' analysis was not used. The sample shows 700,000 or so distinct CDR3 sequences, about 32% of them seen only once. The time point was: persistent/refractory GD, antithyroid drugs over 5 years with positive TRAb. With RNA extracted from PBMCs as input, the TCR library was made.

This chain uses TRBV12-3 or TRBV12-4 with TRBJ1-2; 7 bases align to TRBD1. Sequences were derived from peripheral blood mononuclear cells (PBMCs), sampled when the disease was refractory, from a patient treated with antithyroid drugs. The receptor's source is a female donor with Graves disease. The CDR3, as DNA: TGTGCCAGCAGTACCGGGACAGTTGGCTACACCTTC. Its protein product is CASSTGTVGYTF.